Presented here are 23 T cell receptor beta chains from one specimen sequenced in a study of T-cell reconstitution after alpha-beta-depleted transplantation in children. The TCRbeta library incorporated unique molecular identifiers. MiXCR was run by TCRdb on the PCR reads, yielding one entry per CDR3 protein. There are 150,000 to 200,000 distinct CDR3 sequences in the sample; approximately 6.6% occur only once, and roughly 3% lies in the top ten. The specimen comprised PBMCs from the stem cell graft donor, sampled from the stem cell graft. Source of these receptors: a human donor who donated a stem cell graft to a child with Wiskott-Aldrich syndrome.

This clonotype was recorded many times. CDR3 protein: CSAGEENKFF. The CDR3 bases are TGCAGCGCGGGAGAGGAAAATAAGTTCTTC. This sequence joins TRBV29-1 and TRBJ2-1; D possibly corresponds to TRBD2 (6 bases). There are 10 residues in the CDR3. With 7 bases removed from V and 14 bases from J, the gap between germline ends came to 15 bases. Looked up from germline, CDR1 is SQVTM and CDR2 is ANQGSEA.

This clonotype has ten or more counts. The chain joins TRBV27 to TRBJ2-6, with D hard to call. This CDR3 comprises 16 residues. V was shortened by 7 bases and J by 4 bases, with 17 bases between the two germline ends. From germline, CDR1 is MNHEY and CDR2 SMNVEV (reference sequence). This CDR3 reads CASTRLESRGANVLTF. The CDR3 nucleotides read TGTGCCAGCACCCGACTGGAGTCTCGGGGGGCCAACGTCCTGACTTTC.

This clonotype was seen at least ten times. The gene calls are TRBV11-2 and TRBJ2-2, with D perhaps given as TRBD1 or TRBD2 (6 bases each). Germline lookup yields CDR1 SGHAT and CDR2 FQNNGV. V lost 5 bases to trimming and J lost 3 bases, with 13 bases between them. The CDR3 spans 15 residues. The DNA for the CDR3 is TGTGCCAGCAGCCCAAGGGGGGAGCACACCGGGGAGCTGTTTTTT. It specifies CASSPRGEHTGELFF. Looking up the rest from reference TRBV11-2 and TRBJ2-2 gives the full variable domain: EAGVAQSPRYKIIEKRQSVAFWCNPISGHATLYWYQQILGQGPKLLIQFQNNGVVDDSQLPKDRFSAERLKGVDSTLKIQPAKLEDSAVYLCASSPRGEHTGELFFGEGSRLTVL.

This clonotype was found many times. V is TRBV25-1 and J is TRBJ2-1; D is perhaps TRBD1 or TRBD2 (5 bases each). The CDR3 runs 12 residues. The V and J ends lost 6 bases and 12 bases respectively, with 15 bases between them. Germline assignment: CDR1 MGHDK and CDR2 SYGVNS. This CDR3 is CASRGLGVGQFF. CDR3 sequence (DNA): TGTGCCAGCAGAGGACTGGGGGTTGGGCAGTTCTTC.

This clonotype was observed at least ten times. V is TRBV4-3 and J is TRBJ2-2; TRBD1 is a possible D gene (6 bases). The CDR3 sequence is 15 residues long. Germline V gene data show CDR1 as LGHNA and CDR2 as YSLEER. V was trimmed by 0 bases and J by 7 bases, leaving 12 bases between them. CDR3 residues: CASSQDLQGHGELFF. The CDR3 DNA sequence: TGCGCCAGCAGCCAAGATCTACAGGGCCACGGGGAGCTGTTTTTT.

A word on this clonotype: The junction departs from the called germline gene at one end, perhaps through a read error. The rearrangement uses TRBV18 and TRBJ1-2; the match to TRBD1 covers 8 bases. Germline CDR1 reads KGHSH; CDR2 reads LQKENI. The CDR3 extends over 14 amino acids. CDR3 amino acids: CASSPQQGESFPPF. Written as DNA, the CDR3 is TGTGCCAGCTCACCACAACAGGGGGAGTCGTTCCCCCCCTTC.

Ten or more counts support this clonotype. The chain uses TRBV12-3 or TRBV12-4 and TRBJ1-5; 8 bases are a match to TRBD1. This CDR3 comprises 18 residues. Trimming cost V 5 bases and J 1 base; bases outside gene matches: 13. CDR3 nucleotides: TGTGCCAGCAGTCTAGAGATAGGGACAGGCCTGAGCAATCAGCCCCAGCATTTT. Protein: CASSLEIGTGLSNQPQHF.

This clonotype was seen ten or more times. This sequence joins TRBV20-1 and TRBJ1-1, with unresolved D. Trimming cost V 0 bases and J 0 bases, with 8 bases left between them. Germline CDR1 DFQATT, CDR2 SNEGSKA (reference sequence). The CDR3 has 14 amino acids. CDR3 nucleotides: TGCAGTGCTAGAGATAGGGTTTTGAACACTGAAGCTTTCTTT. Translating it yields CSARDRVLNTEAFF.

This clonotype was recorded at least ten times. V is TRBV20-1 and J is TRBJ2-7; possibly TRBD1 for D (7 bases). V lost 3 bases and J 0 bases, leaving 18 bases between the germline ends. Per germline, CDR1 DFQATT and CDR2 SNEGSKA (reference sequence). The CDR3 totals 16 residues. CDR3 nucleotide sequence: TGCAGTGCTAGCCATCCACAGGGGACTCTCTCCTACGAGCAGTACTTC. This translates into CSASHPQGTLSYEQYF.

In its sample, this clonotype was seen many times. The V gene is TRBV7-6, the J gene TRBJ1-1; D possibly corresponds to TRBD1 (5 bases). In germline, CDR1 is SGHVS, CDR2 FNYEAQ. The CDR3 is made up of 15 amino acids. V was shortened by 1 base and J by 2 bases, with 11 bases between the two germline ends. CDR3 region: CASSLGGARNTEAFF. DNA of the CDR3: TGTGCCAGCAGCTTAGGAGGGGCGCGTAACACTGAAGCTTTCTTT.

This clonotype occurred many times. The chain carries TRBV7-2 and TRBJ2-1, with D unresolved. The V end lost 4 bases, the J end lost 3 bases, and 7 bases lay between the germline ends. The CDR3 has 13 amino acids. Germline V gene lookup returns CDR1 SGHTA and CDR2 FQGNSA. The CDR3 protein is CASSSRRYNEQFF. The CDR3 region has the DNA TGTGCCAGCAGCTCACGGCGCTACAATGAGCAGTTCTTC. Full variable domain (rest looked up from reference TRBV7-2 and TRBJ2-1): GAGVSQSPSNKVTEKGKDVELRCDPISGHTALYWYRQSLGQGLEFLIYFQGNSAPDKSGLPSDRFSAERTGGSVSTLTIQRTQQEDSAVYLCASSSRRYNEQFFGPGTRLTVL.

The table lists this clonotype with many counts. The gene calls are TRBV27 and TRBJ1-5; D unclear. Germline values: CDR1 MNHEY, CDR2 SMNVEV (reference sequence). CDR3 length equals 15 residues. Trimming removed 5 bases from V and 2 bases from J, with 13 bases in between. CDR3 region: CASSQDLPGNQPQHF. CDR3 in DNA: TGTGCCAGCAGTCAGGACCTTCCCGGCAATCAGCCCCAGCATTTT.

This clonotype has a count of ten or more. The V and J genes are TRBV6-5 and TRBJ2-1; 9 positions match TRBD1. Per the germline V gene, CDR1 is MNHEY and CDR2 is SVGAGI. The CDR3 loop spans 13 amino acids. The V gene end was trimmed by 6 bases and the J gene end by 9 bases; junction bases not matched to a gene: 6. CDR3 DNA: TGTGCCAGCAGCAAGACAGGGGGTGGTGAGCAGTTCTTC. Protein: CASSKTGGGEQFF.

The V gene is TRBV7-9, the J gene TRBJ1-1; D ambiguous. The germline gives CDR1 SEHNR, CDR2 FQNEAQ (reference sequence). V was pared by 2 bases and J by 2 bases, with 12 bases between. The CDR3 is made up of 15 amino acids. The CDR3 coding sequence is TGTGCCAGCAGCTTACAAAGGACCCCTAACACTGAAGCTTTCTTT. Its protein is CASSLQRTPNTEAFF.

This clonotype appeared many times. The chain employs TRBV5-1 and TRBJ2-7; D gene ambiguous. The germline V and J ends were trimmed by 0 bases and 7 bases, with 14 bases remaining between them. CDR1 and CDR2 from the germline V gene are SGHRS and YFSETQ. This CDR3 is built from 14 residues. The CDR3, as DNA: TGCGCCAGCAGCTTGGTTGGCGGAGCTGAGGAGCAGTACTTC. Translation gives CASSLVGGAEEQYF. Complete variable domain (other parts from reference TRBV5-1 and TRBJ2-7): KAGVTQTPRYLIKTRGQQVTLSCSPISGHRSVSWYQQTPGQGLQFLFEYFSETQRNKGNFPGRFSGRQFSNSRSEMNVSTLELGDSALYLCASSLVGGAEEQYFGPGTRLTVT.

The sample holds many counts of this clonotype. V and J are TRBV12-3 or TRBV12-4 and TRBJ1-5; perhaps TRBD1 as D (5 bases). The CDR3 covers 13 residues. V was shortened by 1 base and J by 6 bases, with 7 bases between the two germline ends. The CDR3: CASSLGGVQPQHF. Here the CDR3 DNA reads TGTGCCAGCAGTTTAGGGGGGGTTCAGCCCCAGCATTTT.

This clonotype has at least ten counts. The CDR3: CSAGQAQETQYF. CDR3 bases: TGCAGTGCGGGGCAGGCCCAAGAGACCCAGTACTTC. The chain combines TRBV20-1 with TRBJ2-5, with D perhaps TRBD1 (5 bases). Germline V gene data show CDR1 as DFQATT and CDR2 as SNEGSKA (reference sequence). This CDR3 comprises 12 residues. V shed 6 bases and J shed 1 base, with 9 bases lying between them.

The V and J genes are TRBV5-1 and TRBJ1-3; 11 nucleotides line up with TRBD1. Trimming cost V 3 bases and J 6 bases; bases outside gene matches: 5. The germline V gene encodes CDR1 SGHRS and CDR2 YFSETQ. This CDR3 has 15 residues. CDR3 protein: CASSSGTGGTNTIYF. The CDR3 DNA is TGCGCCAGCAGCTCCGGGACAGGGGGTACAAACACCATATATTTT.

This clonotype was seen at least ten times. The chain uses TRBV20-1 and TRBJ2-1, with D perhaps TRBD2 (7 bases). Deletions cut 0 bases from V and 0 bases from J, with 12 bases between. Germline V gene data show CDR1 as DFQATT and CDR2 as SNEGSKA (reference sequence). The CDR3 extends over 16 amino acids. The CDR3 sequence: CSAREGRGSSYNEQFF. CDR3 nucleotide sequence: TGCAGTGCTAGAGAGGGGAGGGGGAGCTCCTACAATGAGCAGTTCTTC.

This clonotype was picked up many times. V is TRBV12-3 or TRBV12-4 and J is TRBJ2-6, with TRBD2 identical over 7 bases. J was trimmed by 7 bases and V by 4 bases; bases with no gene match: 22. This CDR3 contains 20 residues. The CDR3 reads CASSSGPTAGTKYRANVLTF. Written as DNA, the CDR3 is TGTGCCAGCAGTTCCGGCCCAACAGCCGGGACTAAGTATCGCGCCAACGTCCTGACTTTC.

This clonotype was counted ten times or more. The chain employs TRBV12-3 or TRBV12-4 and TRBJ1-2, with D tentatively TRBD1 (5 bases). V lost 3 bases, J lost 7 bases, and 15 bases lay in between. This CDR3 is 14 amino acids long. The CDR3 reads CASSLGAGRPGYTF. The CDR3 DNA reads as TGTGCCAGCAGTTTGGGTGCAGGGAGGCCTGGCTACACCTTC.

The genes are TRBV7-2 and TRBJ2-7; 7 nucleotides agree with TRBD1. The CDR3 loop spans 14 amino acids. V trimming: 5 bases; J trimming: 3 bases; junction bases outside the gene matches: 7. Per germline, CDR1 SGHTA and CDR2 FQGNSA. CDR3 residues: CASSIQGESYEQYF. For the CDR3, the DNA is TGTGCCAGCAGCATTCAGGGGGAGAGCTACGAGCAGTACTTC.

This clonotype occurred many times. The J gene is TRBJ2-1, the V gene TRBV5-1; tentatively, D is TRBD1 or TRBD2 (5 bases each). The CDR3 has 14 residues. Per germline, CDR1 SGHRS and CDR2 YFSETQ. V was cut by 5 bases and J by 2 bases, with 11 bases left in between. The CDR3, as DNA: TGCGCCAGCAGTCCGGGACCAGCCTACAATGAGCAGTTCTTC. It yields the protein CASSPGPAYNEQFF. The whole variable domain, remainder taken from reference TRBV5-1 and TRBJ2-1, is KAGVTQTPRYLIKTRGQQVTLSCSPISGHRSVSWYQQTPGQGLQFLFEYFSETQRNKGNFPGRFSGRQFSNSRSEMNVSTLELGDSALYLCASSPGPAYNEQFFGPGTRLTVL.